Here is one TCR beta chain with its context. The entry originates in a study of blood T cell repertoires in COVID-19. Self-reported history from a screening survey and questionnaire set each donor's cohort. The length of the CDR3 is 15 residues. V shed 4 bases, J shed 4 bases, and the junction held 7 bases outside the gene matches. CDR1 and CDR2 from the germline V gene are SNHLY and FYNNEI. The repertoire was sequenced with immunoSEQ multiplex PCR; TCRdb's copy has only in-frame clones and lacks some. The repertoire holds 140,000 to 150,000 clones, with 84% as singletons. This sequence originates from a woman between 50 and 59 years old who had been exposed to COVID-19. This chain links TRBV2 with TRBJ2-1; TRBD1 matches 7 bases. The sequencing sample was made of PBMCs or T cells enriched from blood (not recorded which). The CDR3 loop is CASSVETGFYNEQFF. DNA for the CDR3: TGTGCCAGCAGTGTCGAGACAGGGTTTTACAATGAGCAGTTCTTC.